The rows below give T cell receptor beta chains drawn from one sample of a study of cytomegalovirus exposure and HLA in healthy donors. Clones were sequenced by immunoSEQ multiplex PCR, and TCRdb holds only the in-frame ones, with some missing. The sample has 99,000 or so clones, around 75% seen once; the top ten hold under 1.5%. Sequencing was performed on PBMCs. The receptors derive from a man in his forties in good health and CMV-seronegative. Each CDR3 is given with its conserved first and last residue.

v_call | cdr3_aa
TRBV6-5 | CASNEGAENSPLHF
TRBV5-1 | CASSLWTGTYEQYF
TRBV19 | CAITVGGTEAFF
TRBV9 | CASSVGGLTGPQHF
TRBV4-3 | CASSQGGITTNYGYTF
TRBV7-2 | CASSLAGEASEQYF
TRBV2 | CASRTESEKLFF
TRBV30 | CAWSVGGRGGYTF
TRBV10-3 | CAISESGGKPYEQYF
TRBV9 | CASSPGGPRNTEAFF
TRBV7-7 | CASSPGSNNEQFF
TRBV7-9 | CASSNGQGDPYNEQFF
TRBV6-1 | CASSPTKKVVGEAFF
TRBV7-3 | CASSTGQAGAGIQYF
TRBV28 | CASSAGQVGHYGYTF
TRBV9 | CASSGGDPFGELFF
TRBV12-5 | CASGLLGQTEAFF
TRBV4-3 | CASSQTLRDRGVGSNQPQHF
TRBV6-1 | CASTGGGWDHEQYF
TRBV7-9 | CASSLAGGPQPQHF
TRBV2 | CASLRGLYEKLFF
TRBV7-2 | CASSPAGGWVTYEQYF
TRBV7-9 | CASSLYGQGTGANVLTF
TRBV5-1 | CASSLGTGTYGYTF
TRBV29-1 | CSVELVIAGDYEQYF
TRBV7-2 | CASSLALSAGYTF
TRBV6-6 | CASSRGYPIGETQYF
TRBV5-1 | CASSSDKRGVGHGELFF
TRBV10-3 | CAISLAESTDTQYF
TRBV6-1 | CASSALAGALSNEQFF
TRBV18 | CASSPNSGGGETQYF
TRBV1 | CTSSHSSYNEQFF
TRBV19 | CASNRGTSNQPQHF
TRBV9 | CASSVGSGNQETQYF
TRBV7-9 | CASSPTSGESYNEQFF
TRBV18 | CASSPLESSYNEQFF
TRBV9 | CASSVEQGRNSPLHF
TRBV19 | CASSPPGRAGELFF
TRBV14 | CASSPWTGGEQYF
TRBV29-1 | CSVDSGIDTQYF
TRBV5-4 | CATGDSGNTIYF
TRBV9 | CASSVVSSPGGDGYTF
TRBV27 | CASSLYPGASGLEETQYF
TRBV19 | CASSPWAGTDTQYF
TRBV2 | CASSVTPLAGGRGSKNIQYF
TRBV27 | CASSFLGLAGSGANVLTF
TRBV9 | CASSQGQTEAFF
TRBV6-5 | CASSYDRRSYGYTF
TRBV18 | CASSLRTGFDTGELFF
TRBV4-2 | CASRPLSGQGAGELFF
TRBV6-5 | CASSYSTARSSYEQYF
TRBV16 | CASSPEPWTSGGFYEETQYF
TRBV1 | CTSRRRGNRDKALNEQFF
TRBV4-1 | CASSQVKRTEAFF
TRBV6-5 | CASSYTGAGEAFF
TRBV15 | CATSRPGGDRVGASGNTIYF
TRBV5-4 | CASSRQGSGEQYF